The TCR beta chain under discussion was sequenced for a study of blood T cell repertoires in COVID-19. Background on the study: Some COVID-19 samples were acute and others convalescent; all came from the United States, Italy and Spain. T cells, B-cell-depleted T cells, or PBMCs supplied cDNA or gDNA.

Original data processing: Estimated nucleated cell counts came from reference gene primer amplification. Sequencing was performed with immunoSEQ multiplex PCR; in TCRdb, only in-frame clones are kept and a portion is missing. V, J and clone size derive from that table, while D and trimming were established from the DNA sequence. The sample has around 97,000 clones; roughly 90% are singletons. The receptor was isolated from a woman in her sixties or seventies with acute or convalescent COVID-19. The sequenced sample consisted of peripheral blood.

CDR3 amino acids: CASSLLTGGAGQPQHF. The CDR3 DNA reads as TGTGCCAGCAGCTTACTAACAGGGGGCGCGGGGCAGCCCCAGCATTTT. This sequence joins TRBV7-8 and TRBJ1-5; 9 bases agree with TRBD1. The CDR3 contains 16 residues. Germline assignment: CDR1 SGHVS and CDR2 FQNEAQ. Trimming cost V 2 bases and J 7 bases; bases outside gene matches: 9.